This T cell receptor (beta chain) appears in the sequencing data of a study of early stage breast cancer tumors. Overall study: Seven to nine ER+/PR+/HER2- tumors were invasive ductal; a few were invasive lobular. General observations from the study: Tumor and normal breast were distinguished via blood comparison in about 90% of the 16 patients. Most shared enriched TCRB sequences were commonly generated ones. Tumors had around 2.3-fold higher T cell density than normal breast.

Using immunoSEQ multiplex PCR, the repertoire was profiled, and TCRdb retains in-frame clones only, with some absent. This sample has more than 55,000 clones, with about 80% found just once. A word on this clone: Its antigen is currently unknown.

Trimming took off 3 bases at V and 1 base at J, with 9 bases between the two ends. Germline loops: CDR1 SNHLY, CDR2 FYNNEI. The CDR3 length is 14 residues. This clonotype was obtained from a person aged 25 to 39 with breast cancer. Sequencing input: blood. This chain joins TRBV2 and TRBJ1-1; D is unclear. CDR3 sequence (DNA): TGTGCCAGCAGTGAGCATGGAGGGAACACTGAAGCTTTCTTT. This translates into CASSEHGGNTEAFF.